The clone carrying this T cell receptor (beta chain) has a handful of counts. Its antigen is undetermined. The record originates from a study of T cell repertoires in cytomegalovirus infection. Study details: Well-studied HLA-B-restricted epitopes and recently identified HLA-C-restricted epitopes of CMV were both used in the study. Indications came from public TCR beta signatures; they pointed to CMV infection and to a matching HLA type.

Broader study findings: What dominated the ex vivo response were HLA-C-restricted CMV-specific TCR beta clonotypes. Cumulative frequency of public TCR beta families picked out carriers of CMV plus the relevant HLA.

TCRdb analysed the reads with MiXCR anew, one entry per CDR3 protein. The sample carries about a million distinct CDR3 sequences, approximately 31% recorded once. The V gene's germline CDR1 is SGDLS and CDR2 YYNGEE. Trimming stripped 4 bases from V and 0 bases from J, with 15 bases between. The CDR3 has 16 residues. Specimen: cultured CD8+ T cells from PBMCs, collected from culture after CMV antigen stimulation. The rearrangement uses TRBV9 and TRBJ2-3; D may be TRBD2 (6 bases). This TCR was recovered from a human donor in good health (CMV status not recorded). Some clones in this sample may be carry-over from other donors' samples. CDR3 nucleotides: TGTGCCAGCAGCCCTTGGGGGGACTCTAGCACAGATACGCAGTATTTT. It yields the protein CASSPWGDSSTDTQYF.